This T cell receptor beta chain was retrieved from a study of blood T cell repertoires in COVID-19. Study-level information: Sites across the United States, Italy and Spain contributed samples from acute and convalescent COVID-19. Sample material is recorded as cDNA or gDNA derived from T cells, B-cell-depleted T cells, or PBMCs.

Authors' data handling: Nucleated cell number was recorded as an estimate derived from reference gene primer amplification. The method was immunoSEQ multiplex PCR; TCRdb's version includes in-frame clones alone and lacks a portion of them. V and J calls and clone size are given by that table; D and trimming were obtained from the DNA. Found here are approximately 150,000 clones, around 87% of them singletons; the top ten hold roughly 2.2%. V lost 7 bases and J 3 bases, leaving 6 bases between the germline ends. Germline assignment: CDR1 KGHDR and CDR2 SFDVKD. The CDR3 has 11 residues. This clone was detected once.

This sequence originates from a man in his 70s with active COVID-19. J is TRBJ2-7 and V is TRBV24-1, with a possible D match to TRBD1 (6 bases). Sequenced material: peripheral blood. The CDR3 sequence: CATSRGYEQYF. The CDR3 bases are TGTGCCACCAGCAGGGGCTACGAGCAGTACTTC.